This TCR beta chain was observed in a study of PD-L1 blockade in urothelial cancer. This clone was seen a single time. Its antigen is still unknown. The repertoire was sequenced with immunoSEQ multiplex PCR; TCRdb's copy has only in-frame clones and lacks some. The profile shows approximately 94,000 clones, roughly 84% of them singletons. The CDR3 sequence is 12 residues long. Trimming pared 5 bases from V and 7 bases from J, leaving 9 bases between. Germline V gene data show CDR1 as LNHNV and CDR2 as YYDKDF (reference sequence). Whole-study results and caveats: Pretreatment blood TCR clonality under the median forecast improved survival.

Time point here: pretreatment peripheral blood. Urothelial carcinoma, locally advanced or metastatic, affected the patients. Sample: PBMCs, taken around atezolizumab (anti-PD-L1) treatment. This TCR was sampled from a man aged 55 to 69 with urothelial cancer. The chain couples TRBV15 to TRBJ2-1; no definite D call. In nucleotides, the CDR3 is TGTGCCACCAGCGCCTTCCGGAATGAGCAGTTCTTC. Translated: CATSAFRNEQFF.